The clone carrying this TCR beta chain has a count of ten or more. The antigen remains undetermined. The CDR3 is 14 amino acids. V was clipped by 4 bases and J by 0 bases, with 8 bases between them. Germline CDR1 KGHSH, CDR2 LQKENI. The record originates from a study of prognosis after radiotherapy for stage I lung cancer. In the study overall: Newly diagnosed primary stage I lung tumors were found in fourteen patients, while oligometastatic NSCLC after surgical resection of the primary tumor was found in roughly five. General observations from the study: Gene usage, both TRBV and TRBJ, reportedly differed between patients with metastases and patients without them.

Two rounds of multiplex PCR amplified TCR beta CDR3 from genomic DNA. Primers (each specific to one TRBV or TRBJ gene) were used in first-round PCR. Each CDR3 protein is one row after TCRdb ran MiXCR on the multiplex PCR reads. The sample shows about 24,000 distinct CDR3 sequences, more than 35% of them seen only once. Material: PBMCs, obtained before or after stereotactic body radiation therapy (not recorded which). This sequence joins TRBV18 and TRBJ2-3; D gene uncertain. The sequence derives from a donor over 45 with non-small cell lung cancer. The CDR3 DNA sequence: TGTGCCAGCTCACTATTAGATAGCACAGATACGCAGTATTTT. It specifies CASSLLDSTDTQYF.